This is a list of T cell receptor beta chains from one sample in a study of T cell changes during pregnancy in multiple sclerosis. Method: immunoSEQ multiplex PCR; TCRdb's copy keeps in-frame clones and lacks some. The table includes 90,000 or so clones, roughly nine tenths detected once. The source material was PBMCs, sampled in the first trimester of pregnancy. These receptors all come from a female donor in good health, serving as a control in a pregnancy study. Some clones in this sample may be carry-over from other donors' samples. Each CDR3 is given with its conserved first and last residue. The D gene is left open where the match is weak. A row's size may be missing; if present it is once, few, many or a size class.

V,size,D,J,DNA,CDR3
TRBV11-2,.,TRBD2,TRBJ2-1,TGTGCCAGCAGCACCATGCGGGAGTCCTCCTACAATGAGCAGTTCTTC,CASSTMRESSYNEQFF
TRBV13,.,TRBD2,TRBJ2-7,TGTGCCAGCCGAATTAGCGGGAGTGGTTTCTACGAGCAGTACTTC,CASRISGSGFYEQYF
TRBV11-3,few,TRBD1,TRBJ1-2,TGTGCCAGCAGCTCGACAGGGGGCTATGGCTACACCTTC,CASSSTGGYGYTF
TRBV7-2,.,.,TRBJ2-3,TGTGCCAGCAGCGCCACTAGCACAGATACGCAGTATTTT,CASSATSTDTQYF
TRBV18,.,TRBD1,TRBJ2-1,TGTGCCAGCTCCCGGGGACAGGGAGAGAACAATGAGCAGTTCTTC,CASSRGQGENNEQFF
TRBV7-5,.,.,TRBJ1-3,TGTGTCAGAAGCGGCCCGGGACAAGCTGGAAACACCATATATTTT,CVRSGPGQAGNTIYF
TRBV19,.,TRBD2,TRBJ2-2,TGTGCCAGTAGTATAGAAGGACTAGCGGGGGGGCGGGCCACCGGGGAGCTGTTTTTT,CASSIEGLAGGRATGELFF
TRBV6-4,.,.,TRBJ1-5,TGTGCCAGCAGCTGGGGGCGCGTTCACCAGCCCCAGCATTTT,CASSWGRVHQPQHF
TRBV10-3,.,TRBD2,TRBJ2-3,TGTGCCATCAAGCCTAGCGGGGGGGCCTCGGATACGCAGTATTTT,CAIKPSGGASDTQYF
TRBV5-1,.,TRBD1,TRBJ2-3,TGCGCCAGCAGCACGGGACAGGCACACACAGATACGCAGTATTTT,CASSTGQAHTDTQYF
TRBV4-1,.,.,TRBJ1-4,TGCGCCAGCAGCCAAGATTGGCCAGCAACTAATGAAAAACTGTTTTTT,CASSQDWPATNEKLFF
TRBV18,.,TRBD2,TRBJ2-7,TGTGCCAGCTCACCGGTTAGCGGGAGTACTCGAGAGCAGTACTTC,CASSPVSGSTREQYF
TRBV28,.,.,TRBJ2-7,TGTGCCAGCAGTTTTGGCGGGATTAGCTCCTACGAGCAGTACTTC,CASSFGGISSYEQYF
TRBV19,.,.,TRBJ1-1,TGTGCCAGTAGTATTTATTACAGGGTAGGTATTGGCACTGAAGCTTTCTTT,CASSIYYRVGIGTEAFF